The clone carrying this T cell receptor (beta chain) was seen once. Its target is unknown. Over several immunoSEQ plates, each subset's genomic DNA was distributed in even portions. Only in-frame clones appear in the TCRdb table, and some are missing; sequencing was by immunoSEQ multiplex PCR. This sample has over 1.4 million clones, with around 95% found just once. The V gene's germline CDR1 is SGHDT and CDR2 YYEEEE. The CDR3 covers 16 residues. Germline trimming cut 3 bases from V and 8 bases from J; bases unmatched to any gene: 13. These data are taken from a study of shared clonotypes between healthy human individuals. Across the whole study: Per-donor plates numbered three CD4 naive, three CD4 memory, two CD8 naive and one CD8 memory. General study points: Deeper or shallower sequencing was expected to change how clonotypes are shared among donors.

The receptor's source is a man between 25 and 39 years old in good health. Sequenced: naive CD4+ T cells sorted from blood. Regarding subset: CD45RA+ positively selected. V usage is TRBV5-6 and J usage is TRBJ2-1; 8 nucleotides align to TRBD1. CDR3 sequence: CASSSPMLRQGYEQFF. The CDR3 DNA reads as TGTGCCAGCAGCTCACCTATGCTACGACAGGGGTATGAGCAGTTCTTC.